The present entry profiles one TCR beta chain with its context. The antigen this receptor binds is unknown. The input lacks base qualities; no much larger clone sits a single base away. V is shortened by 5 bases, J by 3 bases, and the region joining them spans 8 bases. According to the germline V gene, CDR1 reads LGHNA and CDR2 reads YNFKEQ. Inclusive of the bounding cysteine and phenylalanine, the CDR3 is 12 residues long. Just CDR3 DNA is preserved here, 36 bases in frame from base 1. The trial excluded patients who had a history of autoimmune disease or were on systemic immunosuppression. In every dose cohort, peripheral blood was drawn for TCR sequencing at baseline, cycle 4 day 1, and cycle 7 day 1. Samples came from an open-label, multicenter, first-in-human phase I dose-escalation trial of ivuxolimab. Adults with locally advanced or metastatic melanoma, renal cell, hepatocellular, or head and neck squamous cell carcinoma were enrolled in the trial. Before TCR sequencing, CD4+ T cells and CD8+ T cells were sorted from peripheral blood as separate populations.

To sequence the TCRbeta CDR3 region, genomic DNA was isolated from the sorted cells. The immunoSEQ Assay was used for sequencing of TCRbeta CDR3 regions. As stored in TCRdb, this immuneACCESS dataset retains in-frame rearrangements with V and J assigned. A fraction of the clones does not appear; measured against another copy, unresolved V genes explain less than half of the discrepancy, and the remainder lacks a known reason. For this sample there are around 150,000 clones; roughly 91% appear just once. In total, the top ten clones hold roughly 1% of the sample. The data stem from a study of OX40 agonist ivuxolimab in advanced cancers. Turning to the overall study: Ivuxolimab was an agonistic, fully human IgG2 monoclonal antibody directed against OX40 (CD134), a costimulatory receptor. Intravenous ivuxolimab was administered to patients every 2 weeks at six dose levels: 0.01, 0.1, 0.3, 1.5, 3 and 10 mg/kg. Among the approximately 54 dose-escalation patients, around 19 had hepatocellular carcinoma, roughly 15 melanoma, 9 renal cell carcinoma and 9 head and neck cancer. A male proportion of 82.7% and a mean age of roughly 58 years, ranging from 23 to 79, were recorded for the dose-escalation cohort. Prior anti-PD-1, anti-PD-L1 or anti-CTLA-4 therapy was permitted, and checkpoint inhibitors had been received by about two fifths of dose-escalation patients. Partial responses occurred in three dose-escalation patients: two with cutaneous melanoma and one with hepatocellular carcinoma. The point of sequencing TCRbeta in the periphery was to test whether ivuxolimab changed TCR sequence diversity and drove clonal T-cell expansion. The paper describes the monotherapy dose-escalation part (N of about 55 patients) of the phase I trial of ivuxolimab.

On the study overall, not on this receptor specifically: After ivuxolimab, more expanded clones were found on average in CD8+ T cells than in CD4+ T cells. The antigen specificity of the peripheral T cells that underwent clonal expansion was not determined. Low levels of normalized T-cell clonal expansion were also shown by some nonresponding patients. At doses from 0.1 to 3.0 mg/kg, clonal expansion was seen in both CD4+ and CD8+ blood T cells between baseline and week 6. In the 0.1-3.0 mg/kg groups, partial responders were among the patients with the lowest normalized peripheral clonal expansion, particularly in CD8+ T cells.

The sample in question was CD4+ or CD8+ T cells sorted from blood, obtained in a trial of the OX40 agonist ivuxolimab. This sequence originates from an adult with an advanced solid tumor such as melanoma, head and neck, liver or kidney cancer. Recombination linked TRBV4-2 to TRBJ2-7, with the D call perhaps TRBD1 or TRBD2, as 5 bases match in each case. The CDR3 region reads CASSWDRYEQYF. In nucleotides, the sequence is TGTGCCAGCAGCTGGGACCGCTACGAGCAGTACTTC.